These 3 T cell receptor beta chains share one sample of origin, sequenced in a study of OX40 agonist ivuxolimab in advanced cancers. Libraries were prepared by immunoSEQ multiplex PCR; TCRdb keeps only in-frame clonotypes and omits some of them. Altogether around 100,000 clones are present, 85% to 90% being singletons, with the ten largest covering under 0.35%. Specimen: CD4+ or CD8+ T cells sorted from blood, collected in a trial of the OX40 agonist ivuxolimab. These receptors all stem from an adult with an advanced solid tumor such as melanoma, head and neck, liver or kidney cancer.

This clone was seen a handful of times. In nucleotides, the CDR3 is TGTGCCAGTAGTATAGCCCCGGTCGAGTCACCCCTCCACTTT. Its protein is CASSIAPVESPLHF. The V call is TRBV19, the J call TRBJ1-6; no clear D gene. V dropped 1 base and J dropped 10 bases, with 11 bases sitting between them. In germline, CDR1 is LNHDA, CDR2 SQIVND (reference sequence). The length of the CDR3 is 14 residues.

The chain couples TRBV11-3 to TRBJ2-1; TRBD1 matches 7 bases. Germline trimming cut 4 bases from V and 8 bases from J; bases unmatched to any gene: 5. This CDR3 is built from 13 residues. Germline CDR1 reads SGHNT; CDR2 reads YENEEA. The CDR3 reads CASSSTTGYEQFF. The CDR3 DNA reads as TGTGCCAGCAGCTCCACGACAGGGTATGAGCAGTTCTTC.

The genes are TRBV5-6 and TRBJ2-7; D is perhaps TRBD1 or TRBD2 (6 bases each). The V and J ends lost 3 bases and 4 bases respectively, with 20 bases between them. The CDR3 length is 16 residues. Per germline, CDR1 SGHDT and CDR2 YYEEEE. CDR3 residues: CASSYREGGRIYEQYF. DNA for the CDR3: TGTGCCAGCAGCTACAGGGAAGGGGGGCGGATATACGAGCAGTACTTC.